These 29 T cell receptor beta chains came from one sample sequenced in a study of blood T cell repertoires in COVID-19. The data were produced by immunoSEQ multiplex PCR, yet TCRdb's version contains in-frame clones alone and is incomplete. Altogether about 200,000 clones are present, about 88% being singletons, with the ten largest covering about 22%. The source material was PBMCs or T cells enriched from blood (not recorded which). The receptors here all came from a woman between 40 and 50 years old in a cohort exposed to, infected with or recovered from COVID-19 (not recorded which).

The genes are TRBV7-2 and TRBJ1-6; TRBD1 matches at 9 bases. The CDR3 runs 16 residues. CDR1 is SGHTA, CDR2 FQGNSA, per germline. J gave up 6 bases and V 4 bases, and 7 bases lay outside the gene matches. CDR3 coding DNA: TGTGCCAGCAGCTACCCGGGACAGGGCTTTAATTCACCCCTCCACTTT. It codes for CASSYPGQGFNSPLHF.

The chain employs TRBV27 and TRBJ1-5, with TRBD1 as a possible D gene (5 bases). Trimming stripped 2 bases from V and 4 bases from J, with 12 bases between. Per the germline V gene, CDR1 is MNHEY and CDR2 is SMNVEV (reference sequence). The CDR3 has 15 amino acids. The CDR3 region has the DNA TGTGCCAGCAGTTTAACCGGGGGAGCAAATCAGCCCCAGCATTTT. Protein: CASSLTGGANQPQHF.

The rearrangement links TRBV5-1 to TRBJ1-2, with 7 bases aligning to TRBD1. V was pared by 1 base and J by 2 bases, with 14 bases of the junction left unmatched. The CDR3 has 18 residues. Germline loops: CDR1 SGHRS, CDR2 YFSETQ. For the CDR3, the DNA is TGCGCCAGCAGCTTGAACACCTGGGGACAGCGGCCGAACTATGGCTACACCTTC. Its protein is CASSLNTWGQRPNYGYTF. Drawing the rest from reference TRBV5-1 and TRBJ1-2, the complete variable domain is KAGVTQTPRYLIKTRGQQVTLSCSPISGHRSVSWYQQTPGQGLQFLFEYFSETQRNKGNFPGRFSGRQFSNSRSEMNVSTLELGDSALYLCASSLNTWGQRPNYGYTFGSGTRLTVV.

This chain uses TRBV19 with TRBJ1-6; the match to TRBD1 covers 7 bases. The CDR3 sequence is 13 residues long. CDR1 and CDR2 (germline): LNHDA, SQIVND (reference sequence). Trimming cost V 10 bases and J 5 bases; bases outside gene matches: 5. The CDR3 reads CATGQEHNSPLHF. CDR3 in DNA: TGTGCCACCGGACAGGAGCATAATTCACCCCTCCACTTT. The complete variable domain, with remaining parts taken from reference TRBV19 and TRBJ1-6, reads DGGITQSPKYLFRKEGQNVTLSCEQNLNHDAMYWYRQDPGQGLRLIYYSQIVNDFQKGDIAEGYSVSREKKESFPLTVTSAQKNPTAFYLCATGQEHNSPLHFGNGTRLTVT.

The chain employs TRBV11-3 and TRBJ2-7; D may be TRBD2 (6 bases). Germline loops: CDR1 SGHNT, CDR2 YENEEA. There are 14 residues in the CDR3. Trimming stripped 1 base from V and 0 bases from J, with 7 bases between. This CDR3 reads CASSLGGDSYEQYF. The CDR3 region has the DNA TGTGCCAGCAGCTTAGGGGGGGACTCCTACGAGCAGTACTTC.

The chain combines TRBV19 with TRBJ1-1; the D gene is possibly TRBD1 (6 bases). Germline CDR1 reads LNHDA; CDR2 reads SQIVND (reference sequence). This CDR3 has 11 amino acids. The V gene lost 6 bases and the J gene lost 4 bases, with 6 bases spanning the gap. The CDR3 DNA reads as TGTGCCAGTAGGGACAGCACTGAAGCTTTCTTT. Its protein product is CASRDSTEAFF.

The chain recombines TRBV28 with TRBJ2-7; 8 bases align to TRBD1. The CDR3 loop spans 16 amino acids. Germline-derived CDR1 and CDR2 are MDHEN and SYDVKM. J lost 6 bases, V lost 1 base, and 11 bases had no gene match. The CDR3, as DNA: TGTGCCAGCAGTTTATTACAGGGGGGCGGGGTAGTCGAGCAGTACTTC. Translating it yields CASSLLQGGGVVEQYF.

The chain joins TRBV11-2 to TRBJ2-3; D might be TRBD2 (6 bases). The ends were cut back, 1 base at V and 1 base at J, with 12 bases in the middle. Germline V gene lookup returns CDR1 SGHAT and CDR2 FQNNGV. CDR3 length: 16 residues. For the CDR3, the DNA is TGTGCCAGCAGCTTAGGGACTATCAAACGCACAGATACGCAGTATTTT. It specifies CASSLGTIKRTDTQYF. The full variable domain, completed using reference TRBV11-2 and TRBJ2-3, is EAGVAQSPRYKIIEKRQSVAFWCNPISGHATLYWYQQILGQGPKLLIQFQNNGVVDDSQLPKDRFSAERLKGVDSTLKIQPAKLEDSAVYLCASSLGTIKRTDTQYFGPGTRLTVL.

The chain recombines TRBV4-1 with TRBJ2-3, with 9 bases identical to TRBD2. The germline V gene has CDR1 MGHRA and CDR2 YSYEKL. The J segment lost 2 bases and the V segment lost 1 base, leaving 13 bases of the junction unmatched. The length of the CDR3 is 19 residues. The CDR3 coding sequence is TGCGCCAGCAGCCAAGGGTCGGCGGGAGGGCCAGTGATCACAGATACGCAGTATTTT. It is translated as CASSQGSAGGPVITDTQYF.

The chain combines TRBV6-5 with TRBJ2-7, with 10 positions matching TRBD1. Losses at the gene ends were 6 bases for V and 3 bases for J; bases not matched to a gene: 8. Germline loops: CDR1 MNHEY, CDR2 SVGAGI. CDR3 size: 15 residues. Here the CDR3 reads CASSLKDRGVYEQYF. DNA for the CDR3: TGTGCCAGCAGCCTAAAGGACAGGGGGGTCTACGAGCAGTACTTC.

The chain links TRBV13 to TRBJ2-3; 8 bases are shared with TRBD2. This CDR3 is built from 17 residues. The germline V gene encodes CDR1 PRHDT and CDR2 FYEKMQ (reference sequence). V lost 2 bases and J lost 0; bases outside the gene matches: 7. The CDR3 reads CASSLRGAGASTDTQYF. The CDR3 region has the DNA TGTGCCAGCAGCTTACGGGGAGCGGGGGCGAGCACAGATACGCAGTATTTT.

The CDR3: CASSLEFGEQYEQYF. DNA for the CDR3: TGTGCCAGCAGCTTAGAATTCGGGGAGCAGTACGAGCAGTACTTC. The chain couples TRBV11-2 to TRBJ2-7; D is perhaps TRBD2 (5 bases). The CDR3 is made up of 15 amino acids. Per the germline V gene, CDR1 is SGHAT and CDR2 is FQNNGV. Trimming took off 0 bases at V and 4 bases at J, with 13 bases between the two ends.

The rearrangement links TRBV9 to TRBJ2-5; 9 bases agree with TRBD2. V was pared by 0 bases and J by 4 bases, with 4 bases of the junction left unmatched. The CDR3 consists of 15 residues. The germline V gene has CDR1 SGDLS and CDR2 YYNGEE. As DNA, the CDR3 is TGTGCCAGCAGCGTAGGCGGGGGGGCCACAGAGACCCAGTACTTC. As protein: CASSVGGGATETQYF.

The rearrangement uses TRBV5-1 and TRBJ2-7; 12 positions match TRBD1. From germline, CDR1 is SGHRS and CDR2 YFSETQ. The CDR3 contains 17 residues. Trimming at V came to 0 bases and at J to 4 bases, leaving 8 bases not matched to a gene. Here the CDR3 reads CASSLDQGTGGGYEQYF. DNA of the CDR3: TGCGCCAGCAGCTTGGACCAGGGGACAGGGGGCGGTTACGAGCAGTACTTC.

The rearrangement links TRBV19 to TRBJ2-7; D may be TRBD1 (5 bases). The CDR3 sequence is 15 residues long. V lost 5 bases, J lost 4 bases, and 18 bases lay in between. CDR1 is LNHDA, CDR2 SQIVND, per germline (reference sequence). CDR3 nucleotides: TGTGCCAGTAGTGCCCGAGACCCAGGGATTTACGAGCAGTACTTC. Encoded protein: CASSARDPGIYEQYF.

This sequence joins TRBV3-1 (or the pseudogene TRBV3-2) and TRBJ1-2, with TRBD1 as a possible D gene (5 bases). Germline CDR1 reads LGHDT; CDR2 reads YNNKEL (reference sequence). The CDR3 length is 14 residues. V lost 4 bases and J lost 2, with 11 bases in between. The CDR3 sequence: CASSRRWGNYGYTF. CDR3 in DNA: TGTGCCAGCAGCCGGCGGTGGGGCAACTATGGCTACACCTTC.

J is TRBJ1-4 and V is TRBV4-1; weak D call: TRBD1 (5 bases). With 0 bases removed from V and 8 bases from J, the gap between germline ends came to 16 bases. This CDR3 spans 16 amino acids. Germline loops: CDR1 MGHRA, CDR2 YSYEKL. The CDR3 DNA sequence: TGCGCCAGCAGCCAAGAATTTCGGGGGATTGAGGAAAAACTGTTTTTT. Protein: CASSQEFRGIEEKLFF.

This chain joins TRBV6-5 and TRBJ2-3, with TRBD1 matching over 7 bases. CDR3 length: 15 residues. V lost 3 bases to trimming and J lost 2 bases; unmatched junction nucleotides: 5. CDR1 and CDR2 (germline): MNHEY, SVGAGI. The CDR3 loop is CASSYSGTATDTQYF. The CDR3 coding sequence is TGTGCCAGCAGTTATTCCGGGACAGCCACAGATACGCAGTATTTT.

V is TRBV19 and J is TRBJ2-2; weak D call: TRBD2 (5 bases). Germline loops: CDR1 LNHDA, CDR2 SQIVND (reference sequence). The V end was cut by 4 bases, the J end by 0 bases, with 9 bases between. The CDR3 sequence is 15 residues long. CDR3 protein: CASSTGLPNTGELFF. CDR3 coding DNA: TGTGCCAGTAGTACTGGACTCCCGAACACCGGGGAGCTGTTTTTT.

Only one count was recorded for this clone. The rearrangement uses TRBV3-1 (or the pseudogene TRBV3-2) and TRBJ1-1; maybe TRBD1 (5 bases). The CDR3 is 13 amino acids. Germline assignment: CDR1 LGHDT and CDR2 YNNKEL (reference sequence). V lost 5 bases and J 1 base, leaving 8 bases between the germline ends. The CDR3 protein is CASSNTGNTEAFF. CDR3 DNA sequence: TGTGCCAGCAGCAACACAGGGAACACTGAAGCTTTCTTT.

This chain joins TRBV24-1 and TRBJ2-6; possible D gene TRBD2, 5 bases. Trimming shortened V by 3 bases and J by 3 bases, and 14 bases separated the two germline ends. The germline gives CDR1 KGHDR, CDR2 SFDVKD. The CDR3 runs 17 residues. The CDR3 sequence is CATSDPIVGSGANVLTF. The CDR3 DNA follows: TGTGCCACCAGTGATCCGATAGTGGGGAGTGGGGCCAACGTCCTGACTTTC.

The CDR3 coding sequence is TGCGCCAGCAGCGTCCGGGAGGGCCAGTATGAGCAGTTCTTC. It translates to CASSVREGQYEQFF. This sequence joins TRBV5-1 and TRBJ2-1; the match to TRBD2 covers 8 bases. CDR1 and CDR2 (germline): SGHRS, YFSETQ. The V and J ends lost 4 bases and 8 bases, in that order; junction bases with no gene match: 8. The CDR3 runs 14 residues.

This clone has just one count. This chain uses TRBV28 with TRBJ2-1; 12 bases agree with TRBD2. Trimming took 5 bases from V and 2 from J; bases not matched to a gene: 1. The CDR3 is 15 amino acids. Germline V gives CDR1 MDHEN, CDR2 SYDVKM. The CDR3 DNA is TGTGCCAGCAGTCCTAGCGGGAGGGCCTACAATGAGCAGTTCTTC. Its translation is CASSPSGRAYNEQFF. The complete variable domain, with remaining parts taken from reference TRBV28 and TRBJ2-1, reads DVKVTQSSRYLVKRTGEKVFLECVQDMDHENMFWYRQDPGLGLRLIYFSYDVKMKEKGDIPEGYSVSREKKERFSLILESASTNQTSMYLCASSPSGRAYNEQFFGPGTRLTVL.

This chain links TRBV11-3 with TRBJ1-1; D perhaps matches TRBD1 (5 bases). Per germline, CDR1 SGHNT and CDR2 YENEEA. This CDR3 has 14 residues. V gave up 5 bases and J gave up 0 bases, with 10 bases separating them. CDR3 loop: CASSADTMNTEAFF. CDR3 bases: TGTGCCAGCAGCGCGGACACCATGAACACTGAAGCTTTCTTT.

This rearrangement joins TRBV7-8 to TRBJ2-3; 15 nucleotides align to TRBD2. CDR1 and CDR2 (germline): SGHVS, FQNEAQ. The V segment lost 9 bases and the J segment 2 bases; nucleotides outside the gene matches: 9. This CDR3 has 17 amino acids. CDR3 DNA: TGTGCCAGTTCGCAGGGACTAGCGGGGGGAACCACAGATACGCAGTATTTT. Translating gives CASSQGLAGGTTDTQYF. Complete variable domain (other parts from reference TRBV7-8 and TRBJ2-3): GAGVSQSPRYKVAKRGQDVALRCDPISGHVSLFWYQQALGQGPEFLTYFQNEAQLDKSGLPSDRFFAERPEGSVSTLKIQRTQQEDSAVYLCASSQGLAGGTTDTQYFGPGTRLTVL.

V and J are TRBV27 and TRBJ1-1, with D tentatively TRBD1 (5 bases). The CDR3 spans 14 residues. The germline V gene has CDR1 MNHEY and CDR2 SMNVEV (reference sequence). Trimming removed 6 bases at V and 3 bases at J, with 14 bases between. DNA for the CDR3: TGTGCCAGCAGACCCGTCGGGGGGGACACTGAAGCTTTCTTT. It codes for CASRPVGGDTEAFF.

The chain joins TRBV4-1 to TRBJ1-2; D perhaps matches TRBD1 (6 bases). The germline V gene has CDR1 MGHRA and CDR2 YSYEKL. The germline V and J ends were trimmed by 0 bases and 4 bases, with 12 bases remaining between them. The length of the CDR3 is 15 residues. The CDR3 coding sequence is TGCGCCAGCAGCCAAGATCATCGGACAGTCTATGGCTACACCTTC. It is translated as CASSQDHRTVYGYTF.

The rearrangement links TRBV6-2 or TRBV6-3 to TRBJ1-2, with 7 nucleotides matching TRBD1. Germline CDR1 MNHEY, CDR2 SVGEGT. The CDR3 totals 18 residues. Trimming took 6 bases from V and 1 from J; bases not matched to a gene: 17. This CDR3 is CASSRARDSGSFNYGYTF. The CDR3 DNA reads TGTGCCAGCAGCCGTGCAAGGGACAGTGGATCCTTTAACTATGGCTACACCTTC.

The chain uses TRBV10-2 and TRBJ1-2, with D tentatively TRBD1 (5 bases). The CDR3 is 16 amino acids. V was trimmed by 4 bases and J by 0 bases, leaving 15 bases between them. Germline V CDR1 and CDR2: WSHSY, SAAADI. The CDR3 nucleotides are TGCGCCAGCAGTGTCACCCGGGGGGGTACTAACTATGGCTACACCTTC. It encodes CASSVTRGGTNYGYTF.